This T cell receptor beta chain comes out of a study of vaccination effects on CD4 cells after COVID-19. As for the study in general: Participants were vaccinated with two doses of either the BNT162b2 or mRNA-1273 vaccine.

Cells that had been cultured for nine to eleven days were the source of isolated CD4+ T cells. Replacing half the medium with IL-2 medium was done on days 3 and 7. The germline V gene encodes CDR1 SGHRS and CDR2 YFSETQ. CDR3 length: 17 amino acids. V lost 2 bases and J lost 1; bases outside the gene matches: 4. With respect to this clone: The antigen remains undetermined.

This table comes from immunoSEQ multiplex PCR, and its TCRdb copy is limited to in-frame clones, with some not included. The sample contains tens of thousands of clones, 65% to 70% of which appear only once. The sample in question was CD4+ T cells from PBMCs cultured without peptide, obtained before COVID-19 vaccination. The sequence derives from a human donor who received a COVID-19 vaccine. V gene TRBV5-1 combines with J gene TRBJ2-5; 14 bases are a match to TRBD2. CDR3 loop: CASSLYGTSGGQETQYF. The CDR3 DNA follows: TGCGCCAGCAGCTTATACGGGACTAGCGGGGGCCAAGAGACCCAGTACTTC.